This T cell receptor beta chain is from a study of neurological immune-mediated disorders. Each TCR transcript was tagged with a 10-nucleotide random UMI during 5'RACE. TCRdb used MiXCR to reprocess the 5' RACE reads, holding one entry per CDR3 protein. The table lists 30,000 to 40,000 distinct CDR3 sequences, about 4.1% of them singletons. This clonotype was seen at least ten times. V lost 1 base and J 7 bases, leaving 16 bases between the germline ends. Germline V lookup: CDR1 KGHSH, CDR2 LQKENI. This CDR3 has 15 residues. The clonotype was recovered from a man in his thirties or forties with multiple sclerosis. V and J are TRBV18 and TRBJ1-1; D perhaps matches TRBD1 (6 bases). Sequencing used PBMCs. The CDR3: CASSPQKGGASEAFF. The CDR3 DNA is TGTGCCAGCTCACCACAGAAAGGGGGAGCAAGTGAAGCTTTCTTT.